The sequence of this T cell receptor (beta chain) was determined in a study of blood T cell repertoires in COVID-19. This CDR3 region has 17 residues. The germline CDR1 and CDR2 sequences are KGHSH and LQKENI. The V segment lost 2 bases and the J segment 6 bases; nucleotides outside the gene matches: 14. TCRdb's table, derived via immunoSEQ multiplex PCR, lists solely in-frame clones and lacks some. The sample lists some 200,000 clones, 88% occurring once. The clonotype comes from a man aged 40-55 years with active or convalescent COVID-19. This chain joins TRBV18 and TRBJ1-1, with 8 bases aligning to TRBD1. The sequencing sample was made of peripheral blood. This chain's CDR3 is CASSPSRYSGGDAEAFF. The DNA for the CDR3 is TGTGCCAGCTCACCATCAAGATATTCAGGGGGCGACGCTGAAGCTTTCTTT.